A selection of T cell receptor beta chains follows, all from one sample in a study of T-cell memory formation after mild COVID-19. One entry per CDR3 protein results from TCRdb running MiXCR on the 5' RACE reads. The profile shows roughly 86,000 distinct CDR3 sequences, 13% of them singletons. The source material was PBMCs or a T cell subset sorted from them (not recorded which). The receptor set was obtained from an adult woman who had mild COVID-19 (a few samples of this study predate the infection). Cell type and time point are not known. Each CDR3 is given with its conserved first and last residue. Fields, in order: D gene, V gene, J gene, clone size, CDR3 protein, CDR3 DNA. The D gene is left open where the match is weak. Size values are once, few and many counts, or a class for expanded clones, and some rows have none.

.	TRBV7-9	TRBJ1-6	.	CASSLAYSGTSALHF	TGTGCCAGCAGCTTAGCCTACTCAGGGACCTCTGCCCTCCACTTT
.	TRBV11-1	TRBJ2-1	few	CASSQFDGVNEQFF	TGTGCCAGCAGCCAGTTTGATGGGGTCAATGAGCAGTTCTTC
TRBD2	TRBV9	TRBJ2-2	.	CASSDGTSGIGELFF	TGTGCCAGCAGCGACGGGACTAGCGGCATCGGGGAGCTGTTTTTT
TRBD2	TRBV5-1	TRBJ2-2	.	CASMAGGATGELFF	TGCGCCAGCATGGCGGGGGGCGCCACCGGGGAGCTGTTTTTT
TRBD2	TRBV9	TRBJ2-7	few	CASSVAGTSVTYEQYF	TGTGCCAGCAGCGTAGCTGGGACTAGCGTGACCTACGAGCAGTACTTC
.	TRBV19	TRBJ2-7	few	CASSMGPPREQYF	TGTGCCAGTAGTATGGGACCCCCTCGGGAGCAGTACTTC
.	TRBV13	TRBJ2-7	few	CASSRGGIEQYF	TGTGCCAGCAGCCGGGGAGGTATCGAGCAGTACTTC
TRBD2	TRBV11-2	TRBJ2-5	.	CASSYTGTSGETQYF	TGTGCCAGCAGCTACACCGGGACTAGCGGGGAGACCCAGTACTTC
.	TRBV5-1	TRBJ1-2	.	CASSKAEGVYGYTF	TGCGCCAGCAGCAAAGCGGAAGGGGTGTATGGCTACACCTTC
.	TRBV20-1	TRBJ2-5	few	CSARLGAETQYF	TGCAGTGCTAGACTGGGCGCAGAGACCCAGTACTTC
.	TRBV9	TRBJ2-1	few	CASSGLRSYNEQFF	TGTGCCAGCAGCGGCTTAAGGTCCTACAATGAGCAGTTCTTC
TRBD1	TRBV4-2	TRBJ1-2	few	CASSQVAGDSSHGYTF	TGTGCCAGCAGCCAAGTGGCCGGGGACAGTAGCCATGGCTACACCTTC
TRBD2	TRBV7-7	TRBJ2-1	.	CASSLFSGSDEQFF	TGTGCTAGCAGCTTATTCAGCGGGAGCGATGAGCAGTTCTTC
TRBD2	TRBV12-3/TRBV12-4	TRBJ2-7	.	CASRPTSSGSAHEQYF	TGTGCCAGCAGACCCACCTCTAGCGGGAGTGCCCACGAGCAGTACTTC
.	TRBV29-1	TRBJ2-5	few	CSVEGNGETQYF	TGCAGCGTTGAGGGGAATGGAGAGACCCAGTACTTC
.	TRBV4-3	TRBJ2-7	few	CASSQGPGPPSYEQYF	TGCGCCAGCAGCCAAGGACCTGGCCCTCCCTCCTACGAGCAGTACTTC
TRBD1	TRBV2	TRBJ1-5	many	CASRWGQNQPQHF	TGTGCCAGCAGATGGGGACAGAATCAGCCCCAGCATTTT
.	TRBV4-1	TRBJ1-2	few	CASSQVGGSNYGYTF	TGCGCCAGCAGCCAAGTTGGGGGGTCAAACTATGGCTACACCTTC
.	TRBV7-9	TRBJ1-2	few	CASQIGDNGYTF	TGTGCCAGCCAAATCGGAGACAATGGCTACACCTTC
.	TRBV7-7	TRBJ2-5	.	CASSLWPGQETQYF	TGTGCCAGCAGCTTATGGCCGGGACAAGAGACCCAGTACTTC
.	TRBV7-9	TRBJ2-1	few	CASSSQDQLGNEQFF	TGTGCCAGCAGCTCACAGGACCAGTTAGGGAATGAGCAGTTCTTC
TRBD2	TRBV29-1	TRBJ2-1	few	CSVDPTSVDNEQFF	TGCAGCGTTGACCCGACTAGCGTGGACAATGAGCAGTTCTTC
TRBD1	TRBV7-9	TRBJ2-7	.	CASSPGTAAYEQYF	TGTGCCAGCAGCCCCGGGACAGCCGCCTACGAGCAGTACTTC
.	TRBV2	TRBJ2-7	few	CASLPEAGAPYEQYF	TGTGCCAGTCTCCCGGAGGCGGGGGCGCCCTACGAGCAGTACTTC
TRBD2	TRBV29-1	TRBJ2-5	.	CSVVPQTSGETQYF	TGCAGCGTTGTACCCCAGACTAGCGGGGAGACCCAGTACTTC
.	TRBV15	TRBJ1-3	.	CATSSRQSAARTPGNTIYF	TGTGCCACCAGCAGTAGACAGTCCGCCGCCCGGACCCCTGGAAACACCATATATTTT
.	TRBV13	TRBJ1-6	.	CASSWGPSNSPLHF	TGTGCCAGCAGCTGGGGACCAAGCAATTCACCCCTCCACTTT
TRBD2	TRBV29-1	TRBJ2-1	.	CSSIRTSGNNEQFF	TGCAGCTCCATCCGGACTAGCGGCAACAATGAGCAGTTCTTC
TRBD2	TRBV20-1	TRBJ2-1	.	CSARFASGHYNEQFF	TGCAGTGCTAGATTCGCTAGCGGTCACTACAATGAGCAGTTCTTC
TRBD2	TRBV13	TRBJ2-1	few	CASSSTSGGFYNEQFF	TGTGCCAGCAGCTCGACTAGCGGGGGATTCTACAATGAGCAGTTCTTC
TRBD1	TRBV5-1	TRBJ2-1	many	CASSFRGPNEQFF	TGCGCCAGCAGCTTTAGGGGGCCCAATGAGCAGTTCTTC